Each of the 30 T cell receptor beta chains below was sequenced from the same sample in a study of response to subunit inactivated influenza vaccine. TCRdb independently ran MiXCR on the RT-PCR reads; one entry per CDR3 protein. The sample lists roughly 500,000 distinct CDR3 sequences; about 25% were seen once. Sequencing was performed on CD4+ T cells sorted from PBMCs, taken approximately 5 days after vaccination. The receptor set was obtained from a man aged 50 to 60 who received an inactivated influenza vaccine.

The J gene is TRBJ1-1, the V gene TRBV7-6, with D maybe TRBD1 (5 bases). The length of the CDR3 is 15 residues. The germline gives CDR1 SGHVS, CDR2 FNYEAQ. Trimming left V 0 bases short and J 4 bases short, with 12 bases between. The CDR3, as DNA: TGTGCCAGCAGCTTAGCGTGGGGGATAGGCACTGAAGCTTTCTTT. This sequence encodes CASSLAWGIGTEAFF.

The V call is TRBV7-9, the J call TRBJ1-3; possible D gene TRBD1, 6 bases. Trimming shortened V by 4 bases and J by 2 bases, and 12 bases separated the two germline ends. This CDR3 has 15 amino acids. Germline-derived CDR1 and CDR2 are SEHNR and FQNEAQ (reference sequence). The CDR3 coding sequence is TGTGCCAGCAGCTACTACAGGGAAACTGGAAACACCATATATTTT. Translation: CASSYYRETGNTIYF.

The V and J genes are TRBV12-3 or TRBV12-4 and TRBJ2-1; weak D call: TRBD2 (7 bases). The CDR3 spans 14 residues. The V and J ends lost 8 bases and 8 bases respectively, with 19 bases between them. The CDR3 loop is CASGGGALVHEQFF. For the CDR3, the DNA is TGTGCCAGCGGGGGGGGGGCCCTAGTCCATGAGCAGTTCTTC.

This clonotype was recorded a few times. The genes are TRBV20-1 and TRBJ2-1; D is unclear. This CDR3 region has 12 residues. CDR1 and CDR2 (germline): DFQATT, SNEGSKA (reference sequence). V lost 1 base to trimming and J lost 7 bases, with 8 bases between them. In DNA form, the CDR3 reads TGCAGTGCTAGAGGTGGTCGGAATGAGCAGTTCTTC. This encodes CSARGGRNEQFF.

The chain uses TRBV7-9 and TRBJ1-1; no clear D gene. The CDR3 has 11 amino acids. The germline V and J ends were trimmed by 4 bases and 7 bases, with 7 bases remaining between them. CDR1 SEHNR and CDR2 FQNEAQ come from the germline V gene (reference sequence). The CDR3 sequence is CASSSGFEAFF. CDR3 DNA sequence: TGTGCCAGCAGCTCAGGATTTGAAGCTTTCTTT.

This clonotype came up a few times. The V and J genes are TRBV5-1 and TRBJ2-7; a weak D match, TRBD2 (6 bases). Germline values: CDR1 SGHRS, CDR2 YFSETQ. The CDR3 consists of 14 residues. Trimming removed 4 bases from V and 2 bases from J, with 13 bases in between. The CDR3 DNA follows: TGCGCCAGCAGCCCCGGGATAGCGGCCTACGAGCAGTACTTC. Residues: CASSPGIAAYEQYF.

This clonotype has a handful of counts. The chain is built from TRBV5-6 and TRBJ1-2; D gene ambiguous. The CDR3 spans 14 residues. Germline assignment: CDR1 SGHDT and CDR2 YYEEEE. Trimming removed 1 base from V and 2 bases from J, with 9 bases in between. CDR3: CASSLTGRNYGYTF. The DNA for the CDR3 is TGTGCCAGCAGCTTGACCGGACGGAACTATGGCTACACCTTC.

This clonotype showed up just a few times. The genes are TRBV10-3 and TRBJ2-6; D is perhaps TRBD1 (5 bases). CDR1 and CDR2 from the germline V gene are ENHRY and SYGVKD. The germline V and J ends were trimmed by 2 bases and 0 bases, with 8 bases remaining between them. The CDR3 contains 16 residues. The CDR3 region has the DNA TGTGCCATCAGTGAGACAGGAGTCTCTGGGGCCAACGTCCTGACTTTC. Protein sequence: CAISETGVSGANVLTF.

The genes are TRBV5-1 and TRBJ2-5; D not resolved. The CDR3 totals 14 residues. The germline V gene has CDR1 SGHRS and CDR2 YFSETQ. The V and J ends lost 0 bases and 0 bases respectively, with 6 bases between them. CDR3 in amino acids: CASSLASNQETQYF. The CDR3 nucleotides read TGCGCCAGCAGCTTGGCCAGCAACCAAGAGACCCAGTACTTC. The complete variable domain, with remaining parts taken from reference TRBV5-1 and TRBJ2-5, reads KAGVTQTPRYLIKTRGQQVTLSCSPISGHRSVSWYQQTPGQGLQFLFEYFSETQRNKGNFPGRFSGRQFSNSRSEMNVSTLELGDSALYLCASSLASNQETQYFGPGTRLLVL.

In its sample, this clonotype was seen many times. The rearrangement joins TRBV7-2 to TRBJ2-7; D is tentatively TRBD1 or TRBD2 (5 bases each). Per germline, CDR1 SGHTA and CDR2 FQGNSA. CDR3 length: 15 residues. Trimming removed 1 base at V and 2 bases at J, with 12 bases between. The CDR3 is CASSLVDSGTYEQYF. CDR3 DNA sequence: TGTGCCAGCAGCTTAGTCGACAGCGGTACCTACGAGCAGTACTTC.

For the CDR3, the DNA is TGCAGTGCTGCATTATACTGGTACATGAACACTGAAGCTTTCTTT. Protein product: CSAALYWYMNTEAFF. The V call is TRBV20-1, the J call TRBJ1-1, with D hard to call. The CDR3 has 15 residues. Germline CDR1 reads DFQATT; CDR2 reads SNEGSKA (reference sequence). The V end lost 5 bases, the J end lost 0 bases, and 16 bases lay between the germline ends.

This clonotype was detected a few times. The chain carries TRBV5-5 and TRBJ2-5; tentative D call: TRBD1 (6 bases). This CDR3 has 16 residues. The germline gives CDR1 SGHKS, CDR2 YYEKEE (reference sequence). V lost 4 bases and J 1 base, leaving 17 bases between the germline ends. The CDR3: CASSTLPDSSQETQYF. In DNA form, the CDR3 reads TGTGCCAGCAGCACACTACCGGACAGCTCCCAAGAGACCCAGTACTTC.

Remarks on this clonotype: At one end the junction does not follow the germline gene, possibly because of a read error. The chain links TRBV5-1 to TRBJ2-1; 15 bases fit TRBD2. Looked up from germline, CDR1 is SGHRS and CDR2 is YFSETQ. The CDR3 runs 14 residues. The CDR3 is CASSLGTSGGARVF. The CDR3 bases are TGCGCCAGCAGCTTGGGGACTAGCGGGGGGGCCAGGGTCTTC.

Only a few counts were recorded for this clonotype. V usage is TRBV20-1 and J usage is TRBJ2-1; D remains unclear. Germline lookup yields CDR1 DFQATT and CDR2 SNEGSKA (reference sequence). Between the trimmed V and J ends, which lost 3 bases and 7 bases, there was a span of 13 bases. This CDR3 has 13 amino acids. This chain's CDR3 is CSASLRIRNEQFF. CDR3 DNA sequence: TGCAGTGCTAGTCTGCGGATTCGAAATGAGCAGTTCTTC.

This clonotype turned up a few times. The genes are TRBV3-1 and TRBJ2-1; 7 bases match TRBD2. From germline, CDR1 is LGHDT and CDR2 YNNKEL (reference sequence). V shed 9 bases and J 1 base; nucleotides not matched to a gene: 3. The CDR3 length is 13 residues. DNA of the CDR3: TGTGCCAGTGGGCGGGGGTCCTACAATGAGCAGTTCTTC. It is translated as CASGRGSYNEQFF.

V and J are TRBV7-8 and TRBJ1-1, with a weak D call TRBD1 (6 bases). Deletions cut 6 bases from V and 0 bases from J, with 17 bases between. Per the germline V gene, CDR1 is SGHVS and CDR2 is FQNEAQ. This CDR3 is 16 amino acids long. CDR3: CASSLPRDTVNTEAFF. The CDR3 DNA sequence: TGTGCCAGCAGTTTGCCGCGGGACACCGTGAACACTGAAGCTTTCTTT.

There are a few counts of this clonotype. This chain connects TRBV20-1 to TRBJ2-1, with 10 nucleotides matching TRBD1. Per germline, CDR1 DFQATT and CDR2 SNEGSKA (reference sequence). The CDR3 has 15 amino acids. With 2 bases clipped from V and 3 bases from J, the junction kept 4 bases outside the gene matches. The CDR3 spells CSARMTGGFYNEQFF. CDR3 in DNA: TGCAGTGCTAGAATGACAGGGGGCTTCTACAATGAGCAGTTCTTC.

The chain carries TRBV5-1 and TRBJ1-1; D is possibly TRBD1 (6 bases). Trimming took off 4 bases at V and 3 bases at J, with 16 bases between the two ends. This CDR3 region has 15 residues. CDR1 and CDR2 (germline): SGHRS, YFSETQ. The CDR3 coding sequence is TGCGCCAGCAGCAGAGAGGGGGTTGCCGACACTGAAGCTTTCTTT. Amino acid sequence: CASSREGVADTEAFF.

At least ten counts were recorded for this clonotype. The chain has TRBV25-1 and TRBJ1-2, with D uncertain. Germline CDR1 and CDR2: MGHDK and SYGVNS. This CDR3 contains 11 residues. Trimming took off 3 bases at V and 4 bases at J, with 3 bases between the two ends. This CDR3 is CASSDLYGYTF. The DNA of the CDR3 is TGTGCCAGCAGTGACCTCTATGGCTACACCTTC.

This sequence joins TRBV28 and TRBJ2-7; 7 bases map to TRBD1. The germline V gene encodes CDR1 MDHEN and CDR2 SYDVKM. This CDR3 has 15 residues. Germline trimming cut 5 bases from V and 5 bases from J; bases unmatched to any gene: 12. Here the CDR3 DNA reads TGTGCCAGCAGTCCGGGACAGCCTTGGTCCCACGAGCAGTACTTC. As protein: CASSPGQPWSHEQYF.

V and J are TRBV29-1 and TRBJ1-1, with a possible D match to TRBD1 (5 bases). The CDR3 covers 11 residues. The germline V and J ends were trimmed by 8 bases and 1 base, with 8 bases remaining between them. Germline V CDR1 and CDR2: SQVTM, ANQGSEA. CDR3 sequence (DNA): TGCAGCTCGACAGAGAACACTGAAGCTTTCTTT. Protein: CSSTENTEAFF. The variable domain in full, with the rest retrieved from reference TRBV29-1 and TRBJ1-1, is SAVISQKPSRDICQRGTSLTIQCQVDSQVTMMFWYRQQPGQSLTLIATANQGSEATYESGFVIDKFPISRPNLTFSTLTVSNMSPEDSSIYLCSSTENTEAFFGQGTRLTVV.

This rearrangement joins TRBV29-1 to TRBJ2-3, with TRBD2 as a possible D gene (6 bases). The length of the CDR3 is 15 residues. Germline V CDR1 and CDR2: SQVTM, ANQGSEA. Trimming shortened V by 6 bases and J by 5 bases, and 21 bases separated the two germline ends. The CDR3 coding sequence is TGCAGCGTCAGAGTGTCCCAGCGGGTTGGAGATACGCAGTATTTT. It specifies CSVRVSQRVGDTQYF.

This clonotype has ten or more counts. This chain uses TRBV20-1 with TRBJ2-2; TRBD2 aligns across 11 bases. The CDR3 consists of 14 residues. Germline CDR1 reads DFQATT; CDR2 reads SNEGSKA (reference sequence). The V and J ends lost 3 bases and 5 bases, in that order; junction bases with no gene match: 2. The CDR3 coding sequence is TGCAGTGCTAGGCTAGCGGGAGGTACCGGGGAGCTGTTTTTT. Amino acids: CSARLAGGTGELFF.

At least ten counts were recorded for this clonotype. The V and J genes are TRBV25-1 and TRBJ2-7; 7 positions agree with TRBD2. CDR3 length: 13 amino acids. Germline V gives CDR1 MGHDK, CDR2 SYGVNS. After removal of 6 bases from V and 2 bases from J, the junction contained 4 bases not matched to a gene. The CDR3 here is CASRAAGAYEQYF. The CDR3 nucleotides read TGTGCCAGCAGGGCTGCGGGGGCCTACGAGCAGTACTTC.

This clonotype was seen a few times. This rearrangement joins TRBV20-1 to TRBJ2-7; TRBD1 is a possible D gene (6 bases). CDR1 and CDR2 (germline): DFQATT, SNEGSKA (reference sequence). This CDR3 is built from 11 residues. Trimming stripped 1 base from V and 8 bases from J, with 9 bases between. CDR3 in amino acids: CSARGRDKQYF. The CDR3 nucleotides read TGCAGTGCTAGAGGCCGGGACAAGCAGTACTTC.

The CDR3 here is CASSDSSLRRGEQYF. The CDR3 coding sequence is TGTGCCAGCAGTGACAGTTCTTTACGTCGCGGCGAGCAGTACTTC. The chain combines TRBV2 with TRBJ2-7, with unresolved D. The ends were cut back, 3 bases at V and 6 bases at J, with 18 bases in the middle. This CDR3 contains 15 residues. Per the germline V gene, CDR1 is SNHLY and CDR2 is FYNNEI.

This clonotype appeared once. The genes are TRBV7-8 and TRBJ2-7; a weak D match, TRBD2 (5 bases). The CDR3 runs to 14 residues. CDR1 is SGHVS and CDR2 is FQNEAQ in the germline V gene. V gave up 3 bases and J gave up 1 base, with 10 bases separating them. CDR3: CASSFTEVSYEQYF. The CDR3 DNA is TGTGCCAGCAGCTTCACGGAGGTGTCCTACGAGCAGTACTTC. The full variable domain, with the rest looked up from reference TRBV7-8 and TRBJ2-7, is GAGVSQSPRYKVAKRGQDVALRCDPISGHVSLFWYQQALGQGPEFLTYFQNEAQLDKSGLPSDRFFAERPEGSVSTLKIQRTQQEDSAVYLCASSFTEVSYEQYFGPGTRLTVT.

The gene calls are TRBV12-3 or TRBV12-4 and TRBJ2-5; the match to TRBD2 covers 8 bases. J was trimmed by 5 bases and V by 9 bases; bases with no gene match: 8. CDR3 length: 13 amino acids. The CDR3 loop reads CASSSGGWETQYF. CDR3 DNA: TGTGCCAGTTCCAGCGGGGGTTGGGAGACCCAGTACTTC.

This clonotype has a single count. V gene TRBV7-2 combines with J gene TRBJ2-3; no reliable D call. Per the germline V gene, CDR1 is SGHTA and CDR2 is FQGNSA. V was cut by 3 bases and J by 3 bases, with 16 bases left in between. This CDR3 has 16 amino acids. For the CDR3, the DNA is TGTGCCAGCAGCTTGCTTACTCGGACCGGAACAGATACGCAGTATTTT. Residues: CASSLLTRTGTDTQYF.

The J gene is TRBJ2-7, the V gene TRBV20-1, with D possibly being TRBD1 or TRBD2 (5 bases each). CDR3 length: 15 amino acids. In germline, CDR1 is DFQATT, CDR2 SNEGSKA (reference sequence). Deletions cut 3 bases from V and 3 bases from J, with 18 bases between. The CDR3 spells CSASTYRDGVYEQYF. In nucleotides, the CDR3 is TGCAGTGCTAGTACATACCGGGACGGAGTCTACGAGCAGTACTTC.